This TCR beta chain was observed in a study of OX40 agonist ivuxolimab in advanced cancers. As concerns this clone: Its antigen is currently unknown.

Whole-study results and caveats: At doses 0.1 to 3.0 mg/kg, CD4+ and CD8+ clones expanded. Expanded peripheral T cells had an undetermined antigen specificity.

The table came from immunoSEQ multiplex PCR; TCRdb's copy has only in-frame clones and leaves some out. The sample consists of fewer than 100,000 clones, around 85% of them appearing once. The CDR3 is made up of 13 amino acids. CDR1 SGHAT and CDR2 FQNNGV come from the germline V gene. Trimming removed 8 bases at V and 3 bases at J, with 11 bases between. The chain couples TRBV11-2 to TRBJ2-1; D is unclear. This TCR came from an adult with an advanced solid tumor such as melanoma, head and neck, liver or kidney cancer. The sample in question was CD4+ or CD8+ T cells sorted from blood, obtained in a trial of the OX40 agonist ivuxolimab. CDR3: CASSGTLYNEQFF. As DNA, the CDR3 is TGTGCCAGCTCGGGCACCCTCTACAATGAGCAGTTCTTC.